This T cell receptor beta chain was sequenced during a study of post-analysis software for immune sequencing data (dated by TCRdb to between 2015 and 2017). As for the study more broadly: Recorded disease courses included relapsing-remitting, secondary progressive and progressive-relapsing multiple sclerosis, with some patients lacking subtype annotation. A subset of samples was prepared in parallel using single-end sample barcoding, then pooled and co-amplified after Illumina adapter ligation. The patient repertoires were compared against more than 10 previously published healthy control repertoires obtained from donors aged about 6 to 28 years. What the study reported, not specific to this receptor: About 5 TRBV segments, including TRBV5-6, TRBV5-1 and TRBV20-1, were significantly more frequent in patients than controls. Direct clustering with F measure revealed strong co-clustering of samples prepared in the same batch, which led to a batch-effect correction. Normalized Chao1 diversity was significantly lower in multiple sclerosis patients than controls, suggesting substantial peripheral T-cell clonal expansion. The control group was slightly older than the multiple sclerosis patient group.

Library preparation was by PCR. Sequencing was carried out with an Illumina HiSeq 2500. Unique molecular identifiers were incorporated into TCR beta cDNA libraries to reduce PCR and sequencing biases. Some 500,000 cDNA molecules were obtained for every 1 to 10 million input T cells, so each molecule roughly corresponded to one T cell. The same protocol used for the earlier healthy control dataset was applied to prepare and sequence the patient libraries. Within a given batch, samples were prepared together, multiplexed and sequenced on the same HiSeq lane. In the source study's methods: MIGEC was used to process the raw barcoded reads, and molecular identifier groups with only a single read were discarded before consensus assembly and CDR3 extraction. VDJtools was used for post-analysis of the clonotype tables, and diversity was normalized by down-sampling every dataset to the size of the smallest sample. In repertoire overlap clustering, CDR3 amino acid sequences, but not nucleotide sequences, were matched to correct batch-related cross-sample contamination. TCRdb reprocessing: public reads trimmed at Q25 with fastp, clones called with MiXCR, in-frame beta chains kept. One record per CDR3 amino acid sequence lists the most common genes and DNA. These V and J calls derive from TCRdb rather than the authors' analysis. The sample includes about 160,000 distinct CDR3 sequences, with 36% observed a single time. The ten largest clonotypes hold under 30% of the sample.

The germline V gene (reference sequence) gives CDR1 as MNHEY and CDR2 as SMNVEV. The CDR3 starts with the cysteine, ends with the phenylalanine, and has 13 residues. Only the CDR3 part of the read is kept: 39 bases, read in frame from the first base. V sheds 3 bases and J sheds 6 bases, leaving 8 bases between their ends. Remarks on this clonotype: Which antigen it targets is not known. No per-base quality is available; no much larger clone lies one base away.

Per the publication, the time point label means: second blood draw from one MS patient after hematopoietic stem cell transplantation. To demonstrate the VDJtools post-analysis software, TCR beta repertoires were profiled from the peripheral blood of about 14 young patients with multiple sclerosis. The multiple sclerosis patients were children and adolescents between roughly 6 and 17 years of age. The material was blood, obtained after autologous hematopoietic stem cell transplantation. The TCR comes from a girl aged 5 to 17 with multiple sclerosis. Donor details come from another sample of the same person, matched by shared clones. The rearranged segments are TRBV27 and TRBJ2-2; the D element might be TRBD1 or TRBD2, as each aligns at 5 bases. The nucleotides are TGTGCCAGCAGTTTTTTGGGGGCCGGGGAGCTGTTTTTT. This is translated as CASSFLGAGELFF.